What follows are 24 T cell receptor beta chains derived from one specimen sequenced in a study of CD8 T cells in Susac syndrome. Reverse transcription of about 0.45 to 1 ug RNA was performed with random hexamers. TCRdb re-called the immunoSEQ multiplex PCR reads through MiXCR, storing one row per CDR3 protein. The data show some 150,000 distinct CDR3 sequences, with around 95% seen just once and about 0.21% held by the top ten. What was sequenced was CD8+ T cells from PBMCs. Receptor source: a human donor with multiple sclerosis.

The V and J genes are TRBV6-5 and TRBJ1-1; perhaps TRBD1 as D (6 bases). V dropped 3 bases and J dropped 1 base, with 9 bases sitting between them. This CDR3 comprises 14 residues. The V gene's germline CDR1 is MNHEY and CDR2 SVGAGI. The CDR3 nucleotides read TGTGCCAGCAGTTATCAGGGGCAGAACACTGAAGCTTTCTTT. The encoded protein is CASSYQGQNTEAFF.

V and J are TRBV6-5 and TRBJ2-7; D perhaps matches TRBD2 (5 bases). The CDR3 length is 15 residues. Germline V lookup: CDR1 MNHEY, CDR2 SVGAGI. V lost 6 bases to trimming and J lost 2 bases, with 17 bases between them. The CDR3 loop reads CASRQAVTKTYEQYF. The CDR3 region has the DNA TGTGCCAGCAGGCAAGCGGTTACCAAAACCTACGAGCAGTACTTC.

This chain links TRBV5-4 with TRBJ1-5; D is unresolved. Looked up from germline, CDR1 is SGHNT and CDR2 is YYREEE (reference sequence). V was shortened by 4 bases and J by 6 bases, with 14 bases between the two germline ends. CDR3 length: 14 residues. The CDR3 spells CASSVRGGGQPQHF. The CDR3 region has the DNA TGTGCCAGCAGCGTCCGGGGAGGCGGTCAGCCCCAGCATTTT.

This CDR3 reads CASSLGTSGSYNEQFF. The CDR3 DNA reads as TGTGCCAGCTCACTTGGGACTAGCGGGTCCTACAATGAGCAGTTCTTC. The chain recombines TRBV18 with TRBJ2-1, with 12 bases that match TRBD2. J gave up 1 base and V 4 bases, and 2 bases lay outside the gene matches. CDR3 length equals 16 residues. The germline gives CDR1 KGHSH, CDR2 LQKENI. The variable domain in full, with the rest retrieved from reference TRBV18 and TRBJ2-1, is NAGVMQNPRHLVRRRGQEARLRCSPMKGHSHVYWYRQLPEEGLKFMVYLQKENIIDESGMPKERFSAEFPKEGPSILRIQQVVRGDSAAYFCASSLGTSGSYNEQFFGPGTRLTVL.

The chain is built from TRBV3-1 and TRBJ1-2, with 9 nucleotides matching TRBD1. CDR1 and CDR2 from the germline V gene are LGHDT and YNNKEL (reference sequence). Trimming removed 3 bases from V and 6 bases from J; junction bases left unmatched: 2. CDR3 length: 13 residues. This CDR3 is CASSQGQGDGYTF. The CDR3 coding sequence is TGTGCCAGCAGCCAGGGACAGGGAGATGGCTACACCTTC.

V usage is TRBV4-2 and J usage is TRBJ1-1, with 7 bases matching TRBD1. Germline CDR1 LGHNA, CDR2 YNFKEQ. CDR3 length: 14 amino acids. V was clipped by 5 bases and J by 0 bases; unmatched bases: 3. DNA of the CDR3: TGTGCCAGCAGCTCGACAGGGATGAACACTGAAGCTTTCTTT. This encodes CASSSTGMNTEAFF.

This chain links TRBV9 with TRBJ1-2; 8 bases align to TRBD1. Trimming removed 4 bases from V and 4 bases from J; junction bases left unmatched: 9. Looked up from germline, CDR1 is SGDLS and CDR2 is YYNGEE. This CDR3 region has 15 residues. The CDR3 sequence is CASSPSSGTGYGYTF. CDR3 DNA sequence: TGTGCCAGCAGCCCATCGTCCGGGACAGGCTATGGCTACACCTTC.

DNA of the CDR3: TGCGCCAGCAGCTTGTGGACAGGGGAGGACACTGAAGCTTTCTTT. As protein: CASSLWTGEDTEAFF. The chain joins TRBV5-1 to TRBJ1-1; 9 bases agree with TRBD1. V lost 1 base, J lost 3 bases, and 4 bases stayed unmatched. The CDR3 is made up of 15 amino acids. Per germline, CDR1 SGHRS and CDR2 YFSETQ. Full variable domain (outside the CDR3, taken from reference TRBV5-1 and TRBJ1-1): KAGVTQTPRYLIKTRGQQVTLSCSPISGHRSVSWYQQTPGQGLQFLFEYFSETQRNKGNFPGRFSGRQFSNSRSEMNVSTLELGDSALYLCASSLWTGEDTEAFFGQGTRLTVV.

The chain carries TRBV4-1 and TRBJ1-2, with unresolved D. CDR1 and CDR2 (germline): MGHRA, YSYEKL. The CDR3 extends over 13 amino acids. Trimming cost V 0 bases and J 6 bases, with 8 bases left between them. CDR3 sequence (DNA): TGCGCCAGCAGCCAAGATCCGAGGGATGGCTACACCTTC. The encoded protein is CASSQDPRDGYTF.

The rearrangement links TRBV4-1 to TRBJ1-4; D is ambiguous. Between the trimmed V and J ends, which lost 3 bases and 6 bases, there was a span of 14 bases. CDR3 size: 15 residues. CDR1 and CDR2 (germline): MGHRA, YSYEKL. The CDR3 coding sequence is TGCGCCAGCAGCCATCGATCAGGAACCGATGAAAAACTGTTTTTT. This gives the protein CASSHRSGTDEKLFF.

The chain links TRBV11-1 to TRBJ2-4; 11 nucleotides align to TRBD1. In germline, CDR1 is SGHAT, CDR2 FQDESV (reference sequence). With V trimmed by 4 bases and J by 0 bases, 17 bases remained unmatched. There are 21 residues in the CDR3. CDR3 in DNA: TGTGCCAGCAGCTCCTTAGGCACCCCGGGACAGGGGGACCTAGCCAAAAACATTCAGTACTTC. It translates to CASSSLGTPGQGDLAKNIQYF. Complete variable domain (other parts from reference TRBV11-1 and TRBJ2-4): EAEVAQSPRYKITEKSQAVAFWCDPISGHATLYWYRQILGQGPELLVQFQDESVVDDSQLPKDRFSAERLKGVDSTLKIQPAELGDSAMYLCASSSLGTPGQGDLAKNIQYFGAGTRLSVL.

V gene TRBV28 combines with J gene TRBJ2-1; the match to TRBD2 covers 7 bases. Germline CDR1 reads MDHEN; CDR2 reads SYDVKM. J gave up 11 bases and V 3 bases, and 7 bases lay outside the gene matches. The CDR3 sequence is 13 residues long. CDR3 region: CASSFSSGPQQFF. The DNA of the CDR3 is TGTGCCAGCAGTTTTTCTAGCGGCCCGCAGCAGTTCTTC.

The chain employs TRBV4-1 and TRBJ2-7; 10 nucleotides align to TRBD2. The CDR3 sequence is 18 residues long. The junction had 13 bases not matched to a gene; V was cut back by 1 base and J by 4 bases. The germline CDR1 and CDR2 sequences are MGHRA and YSYEKL. In DNA form, the CDR3 reads TGCGCCAGCAGCCAAGCCCCCATCCCCATAGCGGGGGGTTACGAGCAGTACTTC. Its protein is CASSQAPIPIAGGYEQYF.

This clonotype occurred once. The V and J genes are TRBV12-5 and TRBJ2-6, with D unresolved. In germline, CDR1 is LGHNT, CDR2 FRNRAP. Trimming stripped 8 bases from V and 2 bases from J, with 10 bases between. The CDR3 runs to 14 residues. The DNA for the CDR3 is TGTGCTAGTCAGGCTTATGCTGGGGCCAACGTCCTGACTTTC. It is translated as CASQAYAGANVLTF.

The gene calls are TRBV28 and TRBJ2-7; 7 positions agree with TRBD1. J lost 3 bases, V lost 10 bases, and 3 bases had no gene match. CDR3 length: 11 amino acids. Per the germline V gene, CDR1 is MDHEN and CDR2 is SYDVKM. The CDR3 nucleotides read TGTGCCATACGACAGGGCTACGAGCAGTACTTC. Translated, it gives CAIRQGYEQYF.

In this sample, this clonotype turned up once. The genes are TRBV11-2 and TRBJ2-3, with TRBD2 identical over 7 bases. The CDR3 length is 16 residues. CDR1 is SGHAT, CDR2 FQNNGV, per germline. J was trimmed by 0 bases and V by 1 base; bases with no gene match: 4. CDR3 sequence: CASSLVAGESTDTQYF. CDR3 in DNA: TGTGCCAGCAGCTTAGTAGCGGGTGAAAGCACAGATACGCAGTATTTT. The variable domain in full, completed from reference TRBV11-2 and TRBJ2-3, reads EAGVAQSPRYKIIEKRQSVAFWCNPISGHATLYWYQQILGQGPKLLIQFQNNGVVDDSQLPKDRFSAERLKGVDSTLKIQPAKLEDSAVYLCASSLVAGESTDTQYFGPGTRLTVL.

V gene TRBV12-3 or TRBV12-4 combines with J gene TRBJ2-5; D remains ambiguous. The CDR3 has 11 amino acids. V dropped 6 bases and J dropped 2 bases, with 4 bases sitting between them. The CDR3 region is CASSKQETQYF. The CDR3 nucleotides read TGTGCCAGCAGCAAACAAGAGACCCAGTACTTC.

This chain links TRBV12-5 with TRBJ2-3, with D unclear. Germline-derived CDR1 and CDR2 are LGHNT and FRNRAP. The CDR3 consists of 12 residues. V lost 1 base and J lost 4, with 3 bases in between. This chain's CDR3 is CASGLGADTQYF. The DNA of the CDR3 is TGTGCTAGTGGTTTGGGGGCAGATACGCAGTATTTT. Filled out from reference TRBV12-5 and TRBJ2-3, the complete variable domain reads DARVTQTPRHKVTEMGQEVTMRCQPILGHNTVFWYRQTMMQGLELLAYFRNRAPLDDSGMPKDRFSAEMPDATLATLKIQPSEPRDSAVYFCASGLGADTQYFGPGTRLTVL.

The J gene is TRBJ2-2, the V gene TRBV6-2 or TRBV6-3; 7 nucleotides align to TRBD1. Germline lookup yields CDR1 MNHEY and CDR2 SVGEGT. Trimming removed 4 bases from V and 4 bases from J; junction bases left unmatched: 3. This CDR3 comprises 14 residues. This CDR3 reads CASSFTGVTGELFF. DNA for the CDR3: TGTGCCAGCAGTTTCACAGGGGTCACCGGGGAGCTGTTTTTT.

J is TRBJ2-1 and V is TRBV27; D is possibly TRBD1 or TRBD2 (5 bases each). Looked up from germline, CDR1 is MNHEY and CDR2 is SMNVEV (reference sequence). The CDR3 is 14 amino acids. V lost 3 bases and J 4 bases, leaving 10 bases between the germline ends. The CDR3: CASSFGGPYNEQFF. For the CDR3, the DNA is TGTGCCAGCAGTTTTGGGGGACCGTACAATGAGCAGTTCTTC.

The CDR3 region is CASTGLRLAGLRSYNEQFF. The DNA of the CDR3 is TGTGCCAGCACCGGACTCAGACTAGCGGGGCTTCGCTCCTACAATGAGCAGTTCTTC. J is TRBJ2-1 and V is TRBV7-3, with 11 bases aligning to TRBD2. Germline CDR1 SGHTA, CDR2 FQGTGA. V was clipped by 7 bases and J by 0 bases; unmatched bases: 14. The CDR3 runs 19 residues.

The rearrangement uses TRBV29-1 and TRBJ2-7; TRBD2 is a possible D gene (5 bases). The CDR3 contains 12 residues. Germline assignment: CDR1 SQVTM and CDR2 ANQGSEA. Trimming pared 6 bases from V and 2 bases from J, leaving 11 bases between. The CDR3 region has the DNA TGCAGCGTCGCAACCGGGACCTACGAGCAGTACTTC. As protein: CSVATGTYEQYF.

The J gene is TRBJ2-1, the V gene TRBV29-1; D unclear. The germline gives CDR1 SQVTM, CDR2 ANQGSEA. The CDR3 sequence is 12 residues long. V lost 5 bases, J lost 4 bases, and 9 bases lay in between. The CDR3 spells CSVPSNYNEQFF. In DNA form, the CDR3 reads TGCAGCGTTCCCTCAAATTACAATGAGCAGTTCTTC.

The chain recombines TRBV15 with TRBJ2-5; 11 bases fit TRBD2. The CDR3 loop spans 14 amino acids. Germline CDR1 is LNHNV and CDR2 is YYDKDF (reference sequence). The V segment lost 4 bases and the J segment 5 bases; nucleotides outside the gene matches: 3. CDR3 DNA sequence: TGTGCCACCAGCACTAGCGGGAGGAGGGAGACCCAGTACTTC. The encoded protein is CATSTSGRRETQYF.